These T cell receptor beta chains were read from a single sample in a study of blood T cell repertoires in COVID-19. This table comes from immunoSEQ multiplex PCR, and its TCRdb copy is limited to in-frame clones, with some not included. The top ten clones hold 8% to 9.5% of a sample with fewer than 300,000 clones, under 90% of them seen once. Sequencing was carried out using peripheral blood. The origin of the receptors is a human donor in a cohort sampled during active COVID-19. CDR3s include the opening cysteine and the closing phenylalanine or tryptophan. D genes are given only for firm matches. Clone sizes are given selectively: once, few, many, or a class where the clone is expanded.

>TRBV18|TRBD2|.|TRBJ2-7
TGTGCCAGCTCACAAGGACTAGCGGGACCTTACGAGCAGTACTTC
CASSQGLAGPYEQYF
>TRBV5-8|.|.|TRBJ2-3
TGTGCCAGCAGCTTGGTAGTTACGCAGTATTTT
CASSLVVTQYF
>TRBV18|.|.|TRBJ2-1
TGTGCCAGCTCACCAAAAGCTGGTGAGCAGTTCTTC
CASSPKAGEQFF
>TRBV27|TRBD2|.|TRBJ2-3
TGTGCCAGCAGTTTAAGTGCTAGCGGGGGGGGCACAGATACGCAGTATTTT
CASSLSASGGGTDTQYF
>TRBV28|TRBD1|.|TRBJ2-2
TGTGCCAGCAGTCCAAATTTCGGGACAGGGCCGCTTTTCACCGGGGAGCTGTTTTTT
CASSPNFGTGPLFTGELFF
>TRBV27|.|.|TRBJ1-4
TGTGCCAGCAGTTTAAAGTACAGGGAGGGAAAACTGTTTTTT
CASSLKYREGKLFF
>TRBV5-1|.|.|TRBJ2-5
TGCGCCAGCAGCTATGGACAGCAGCAAGAGACCCAGTACTTC
CASSYGQQQETQYF
>TRBV24-1|.|once|TRBJ1-6
TGTGCCACCAGTGATTTCCAGGGTTATTCACCCCTCCACTTT
CATSDFQGYSPLHF
>TRBV5-1|TRBD1|.|TRBJ1-2
TGCGCCAGCAGCGAAAGGACAGGGGGCGGGGGCTACACCTTC
CASSERTGGGGYTF
>TRBV7-9|.|.|TRBJ1-2
TGTGCCAGCAGCTTAGTTGGGACTGCGGATAACTATGGCTACACCTTC
CASSLVGTADNYGYTF
>TRBV5-1|TRBD1|.|TRBJ2-6
TGCGCCAGCAGCGAACAGGGGTCTGGGGCCAACGTCCTGACTTTC
CASSEQGSGANVLTF
>TRBV7-2|TRBD2|.|TRBJ2-1
TGTGCCAGCAGCTTAGTTGGACTAGCGGGGAATAATGAGCAGTTCTTC
CASSLVGLAGNNEQFF
>TRBV6-5|.|.|TRBJ1-5
TGTGCCAGCAGTCTCACAGGGACCGAGCCCCAGCATTTT
CASSLTGTEPQHF
>TRBV7-3|.|.|TRBJ2-3
TGTGCCAGCAGCTTAGCCTCCTCAGGTACCAAGATGGATACGCAGTATTTT
CASSLASSGTKMDTQYF